This entry features one TCR beta chain sequence. This entry is derived from a study of identical twins. Template switching added a universal primer binding site, and final cDNA carried unique molecular identifiers. TCRdb processed the 5' RACE reads anew with MiXCR; each CDR3 protein has one entry. The data contain approximately 700,000 distinct CDR3 sequences, 6.1% of them seen just once; the ten biggest clones take up roughly 2%. The germline gives CDR1 LNHNV, CDR2 YYDKDF (reference sequence). V lost 3 bases, J lost 5 bases, and 9 bases lay in between. CDR3 length: 13 residues. The clonotype comes from a man aged 18 to 29 in good health. The sequencing sample was made of naive T cells sorted from blood. The rearrangement links TRBV15 to TRBJ2-3; TRBD2 is a possible D gene (5 bases). The CDR3 spells CATSRDAGDTQYF. The DNA for the CDR3 is TGTGCCACCAGCAGGGACGCGGGAGATACGCAGTATTTT.